One and the same sample provided the 21 T cell receptor beta chains below, sequenced in a study of blood T cell repertoires in COVID-19. Clones were sequenced by immunoSEQ multiplex PCR, and TCRdb holds only the in-frame ones, with some missing. The table shows under 400,000 clones, with 70% to 90% occurring only once. What was sequenced was PBMCs or T cells enriched from blood (not recorded which). These receptors all stem from a middle-aged man in a cohort exposed to, infected with or recovered from COVID-19 (not recorded which).

The chain is built from TRBV10-2 and TRBJ1-2; no reliable D call. The CDR3 totals 13 residues. Trimming stripped 6 bases from V and 2 bases from J, with 10 bases between. CDR1 and CDR2 (germline): WSHSY, SAAADI. CDR3 residues: CASSPGQNYGYTF. CDR3 nucleotide sequence: TGCGCCAGCAGCCCAGGTCAGAACTATGGCTACACCTTC.

The chain has TRBV5-4 and TRBJ2-7; TRBD2 aligns across 9 bases. The CDR3 sequence is 16 residues long. Germline CDR1 SGHNT, CDR2 YYREEE (reference sequence). V shed 2 bases, J shed 4 bases, and the junction held 10 bases outside the gene matches. CDR3 sequence reads: CASSFLGSGRAYEQYF. As DNA, the CDR3 is TGTGCCAGCAGCTTTCTCGGTAGCGGGAGAGCTTACGAGCAGTACTTC.

This chain connects TRBV6-1 to TRBJ2-7, with D possibly being TRBD1 (6 bases). CDR3 length: 11 amino acids. CDR1 and CDR2 from the germline V gene are MNHNS and SASEGT. The germline V and J ends were trimmed by 2 bases and 11 bases, with 10 bases remaining between them. Here the CDR3 DNA reads TGTGCCAGCAGTGAAAACAGGGAGAAGTACTTC. Translation: CASSENREKYF.

This chain joins TRBV30 and TRBJ2-5, with TRBD2 matching over 7 bases. V was pared by 2 bases and J by 2 bases, with 8 bases of the junction left unmatched. CDR3 length: 15 residues. Per the germline V gene, CDR1 is GTSNPN and CDR2 is SVGIG (reference sequence). The DNA of the CDR3 is TGTGCCTGGAGTATCGGACCGGGAGGACAAGAGACCCAGTACTTC. Translated, it gives CAWSIGPGGQETQYF.

This rearrangement joins TRBV7-9 to TRBJ2-4; 7 bases line up with TRBD2. The germline V gene encodes CDR1 SEHNR and CDR2 FQNEAQ (reference sequence). V shed 3 bases and J 9 bases; nucleotides not matched to a gene: 2. The CDR3 length is 12 residues. CDR3 DNA: TGTGCCAGCAGCTTTGGGGAGGGCATTCAGTACTTC. This sequence encodes CASSFGEGIQYF.

J is TRBJ1-2 and V is TRBV5-1; 7 bases match TRBD1. V lost 4 bases, J lost 1 base, and 10 bases stayed unmatched. The CDR3 contains 16 residues. Germline CDR1 reads SGHRS; CDR2 reads YFSETQ. The CDR3 region is CASSPGTAGNNYGYTF. The CDR3 DNA is TGCGCCAGCAGCCCAGGGACAGCAGGCAATAACTATGGCTACACCTTC.

The chain has TRBV6-5 and TRBJ1-1; D call uncertain. Germline CDR1 reads MNHEY; CDR2 reads SVGAGI. The CDR3 runs to 12 residues. Trimming removed 6 bases from V and 1 base from J, with 6 bases in between. CDR3: CASRAGNTEAFF. CDR3 in DNA: TGTGCCAGCAGGGCTGGGAACACTGAAGCTTTCTTT.

The chain carries TRBV30 and TRBJ1-2; 7 bases map to TRBD1. V was clipped by 7 bases and J by 4 bases; unmatched bases: 12. The length of the CDR3 is 14 residues. The germline V gene encodes CDR1 GTSNPN and CDR2 SVGIG (reference sequence). CDR3 region: CAFTRLQGSYGYTF. The CDR3 DNA reads as TGTGCCTTTACACGCTTACAGGGGAGCTATGGCTACACCTTC. The full variable domain, completed using reference TRBV30 and TRBJ1-2, is SQTIHQWPATLVQPVGSPLSLECTVEGTSNPNLYWYRQAAGRGLQLLFYSVGIGQISSEVPQNLSASRPQDRQFILSSKKLLLSDSGFYLCAFTRLQGSYGYTFGSGTRLTVV.

The chain links TRBV28 to TRBJ2-3, with TRBD2 identical over 11 bases. CDR3 length equals 14 residues. The germline CDR1 and CDR2 sequences are MDHEN and SYDVKM. J gave up 8 bases and V 8 bases, and 9 bases lay outside the gene matches. As DNA, the CDR3 is TGTGCCAGCGATACTAGCGGGAGTTGGGCTACGCAGTATTTT. Protein: CASDTSGSWATQYF.

The V gene is TRBV5-1, the J gene TRBJ2-7, with D hard to call. CDR1 and CDR2 from the germline V gene are SGHRS and YFSETQ. This CDR3 is 13 amino acids long. The V and J ends lost 5 bases and 7 bases respectively, with 16 bases between them. The CDR3: CASRLNRSPEQYF. The CDR3 region has the DNA TGCGCCAGCAGACTCAACAGATCCCCGGAGCAGTACTTC. Variable domain in full (rest from reference TRBV5-1 and TRBJ2-7): KAGVTQTPRYLIKTRGQQVTLSCSPISGHRSVSWYQQTPGQGLQFLFEYFSETQRNKGNFPGRFSGRQFSNSRSEMNVSTLELGDSALYLCASRLNRSPEQYFGPGTRLTVT.

V usage is TRBV3-1 (or the pseudogene TRBV3-2) and J usage is TRBJ2-5; D call uncertain. Germline values: CDR1 LGHDT, CDR2 YNNKEL (reference sequence). V lost 3 bases, J lost 7 bases, and 12 bases lay in between. This CDR3 contains 13 residues. In nucleotides, the CDR3 is TGTGCCAGCAGCCAGGCCCCTCCATTGACCCAGTACTTC. It specifies CASSQAPPLTQYF.

This clone came up once. The chain combines TRBV4-1 with TRBJ1-2, with a weak D call TRBD1 (6 bases). Trimming stripped 3 bases from V and 5 bases from J, with 10 bases between. The CDR3 covers 13 residues. Looked up from germline, CDR1 is MGHRA and CDR2 is YSYEKL. The CDR3 here is CASSQAQGYGYTF. Written as DNA, the CDR3 is TGCGCCAGCAGCCAGGCACAGGGTTATGGCTACACCTTC.

This chain uses TRBV7-9 with TRBJ2-7; TRBD1 matches at 11 bases. This CDR3 spans 15 amino acids. In germline, CDR1 is SEHNR, CDR2 FQNEAQ (reference sequence). J lost 4 bases, V lost 5 bases, and 7 bases had no gene match. CDR3 nucleotides: TGTGCCAGCAGCCCTAGGGACAGGGGGGGTTACGAGCAGTACTTC. The encoded protein is CASSPRDRGGYEQYF.

The V call is TRBV28, the J call TRBJ1-2, with unresolved D. The CDR3 is 15 residues long. Germline CDR1 is MDHEN and CDR2 is SYDVKM. V lost 1 base, J lost 2 bases, and 11 bases lay in between. The CDR3 sequence is CASSLSVFKNYGYTF. CDR3 bases: TGTGCCAGCAGTTTATCGGTTTTCAAAAACTATGGCTACACCTTC.

The V call is TRBV2, the J call TRBJ2-7; D uncertain. The V gene lost 5 bases and the J gene lost 7 bases, with 9 bases spanning the gap. The CDR3 has 11 residues. Germline assignment: CDR1 SNHLY and CDR2 FYNNEI. The CDR3 protein is CASSSFLEQYF. The CDR3 DNA reads TGTGCCAGCAGTAGCTTTCTAGAGCAGTACTTC.

The chain has TRBV19 and TRBJ1-4; D not certain. V was clipped by 8 bases and J by 1 base, with 14 bases between them. CDR1 and CDR2 (germline): LNHDA, SQIVND (reference sequence). CDR3 length: 15 residues. The CDR3: CASGPGGRTNEKLFF. CDR3 coding DNA: TGTGCCAGTGGACCGGGAGGCAGAACTAATGAAAAACTGTTTTTT. The full variable domain, its missing parts supplied by reference TRBV19 and TRBJ1-4, is DGGITQSPKYLFRKEGQNVTLSCEQNLNHDAMYWYRQDPGQGLRLIYYSQIVNDFQKGDIAEGYSVSREKKESFPLTVTSAQKNPTAFYLCASGPGGRTNEKLFFGSGTQLSVL.

The V and J genes are TRBV7-9 and TRBJ1-3, with 8 bases fitting TRBD1. The CDR3 length is 14 residues. The V and J ends lost 1 base and 7 bases, in that order; junction bases with no gene match: 3. CDR1 is SEHNR, CDR2 FQNEAQ, per germline (reference sequence). CDR3 nucleotides: TGTGCCAGCAGCTTAGGGACAGGGAGGAACACCATATATTTT. It codes for CASSLGTGRNTIYF.

This chain uses TRBV28 with TRBJ1-5, with 8 bases that match TRBD1. The CDR3 runs to 15 residues. V lost 6 bases and J lost 5; bases outside the gene matches: 9. CDR1 is MDHEN and CDR2 is SYDVKM in the germline V gene. CDR3 DNA sequence: TGTGCCAGCAGCGGAGGGACAGGTTGGGATCAGCCCCAGCATTTT. It translates to CASSGGTGWDQPQHF.

The V gene is TRBV15, the J gene TRBJ1-5; 9 nucleotides line up with TRBD1. Germline loops: CDR1 LNHNV, CDR2 YYDKDF (reference sequence). The CDR3 totals 18 residues. Trimming cost V 3 bases and J 0 bases; bases outside gene matches: 9. This CDR3 is CATSSYRGLGISNQPQHF. CDR3 sequence (DNA): TGTGCCACCAGCAGTTACAGGGGGCTGGGGATTAGCAATCAGCCCCAGCATTTT.

As for this clone: The sample has other DNA sequences that encode this CDR3 too. The chain is built from TRBV27 and TRBJ2-5; 9 positions agree with TRBD1. Germline V CDR1 and CDR2: MNHEY, SMNVEV (reference sequence). V was clipped by 5 bases and J by 5 bases; unmatched bases: 6. The CDR3 extends over 14 amino acids. The CDR3 nucleotides are TGTGCCAGCAGTCTACAGGGGGCGCGGGAGACCCAGTACTTC. Residues: CASSLQGARETQYF.

The chain couples TRBV28 to TRBJ2-7, with no clear D. Germline CDR1 is MDHEN and CDR2 is SYDVKM. This CDR3 region has 11 residues. V was cut by 3 bases and J by 4 bases, with 4 bases left in between. CDR3 DNA sequence: TGTGCCAGCAGTTTCCGTTACGAGCAGTACTTC. Amino acid sequence: CASSFRYEQYF.